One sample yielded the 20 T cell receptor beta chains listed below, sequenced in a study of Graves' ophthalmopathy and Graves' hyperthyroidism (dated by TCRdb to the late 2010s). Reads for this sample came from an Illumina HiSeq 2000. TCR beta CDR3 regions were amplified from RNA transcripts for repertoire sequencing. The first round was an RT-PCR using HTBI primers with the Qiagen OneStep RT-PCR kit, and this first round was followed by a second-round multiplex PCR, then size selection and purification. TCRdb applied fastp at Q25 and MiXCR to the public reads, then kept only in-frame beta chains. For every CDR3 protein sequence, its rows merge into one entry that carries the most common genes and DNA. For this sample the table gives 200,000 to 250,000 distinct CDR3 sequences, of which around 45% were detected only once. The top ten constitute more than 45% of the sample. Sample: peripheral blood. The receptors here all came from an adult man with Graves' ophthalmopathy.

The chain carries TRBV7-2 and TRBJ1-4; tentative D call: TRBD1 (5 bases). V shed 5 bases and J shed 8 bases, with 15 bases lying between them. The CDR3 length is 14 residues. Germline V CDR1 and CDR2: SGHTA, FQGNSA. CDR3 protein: CASSLNSHREKLFF. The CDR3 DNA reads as TGTGCCAGCAGCCTAAACTCGCACAGGGAAAAACTGTTTTTT.

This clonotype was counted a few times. CDR3: CASRLHHSNTEAFF. The DNA of the CDR3 is TGTGCCAGCAGGCTACATCATTCGAACACTGAAGCTTTCTTT. The J gene is TRBJ1-1, the V gene TRBV2; no firm D call. CDR1 and CDR2 from the germline V gene are SNHLY and FYNNEI. Trimming removed 6 bases from V and 1 base from J, with 12 bases in between. The CDR3 runs to 14 residues.

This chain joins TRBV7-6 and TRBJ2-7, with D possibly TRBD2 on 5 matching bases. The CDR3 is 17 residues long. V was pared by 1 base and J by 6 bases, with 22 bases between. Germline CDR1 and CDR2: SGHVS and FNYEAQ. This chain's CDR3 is CASSLVRGKTPLREQYF. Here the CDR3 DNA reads TGTGCCAGCAGCTTAGTTCGGGGAAAGACCCCCCTTCGCGAGCAGTACTTC.

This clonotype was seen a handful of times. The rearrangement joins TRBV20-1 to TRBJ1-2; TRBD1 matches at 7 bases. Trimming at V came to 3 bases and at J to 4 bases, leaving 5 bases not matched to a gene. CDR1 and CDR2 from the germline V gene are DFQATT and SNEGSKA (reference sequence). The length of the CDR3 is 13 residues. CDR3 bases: TGCAGTGCTAGCCCCGGGACAGCCTATGGCTACACCTTC. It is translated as CSASPGTAYGYTF.

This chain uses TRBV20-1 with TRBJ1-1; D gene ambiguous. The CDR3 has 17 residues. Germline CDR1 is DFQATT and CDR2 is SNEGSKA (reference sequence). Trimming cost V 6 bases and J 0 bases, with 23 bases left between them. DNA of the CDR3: TGCAGTGCCAACACCGAGGACTCAGGCGACATGAACACTGAAGCTTTCTTT. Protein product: CSANTEDSGDMNTEAFF.

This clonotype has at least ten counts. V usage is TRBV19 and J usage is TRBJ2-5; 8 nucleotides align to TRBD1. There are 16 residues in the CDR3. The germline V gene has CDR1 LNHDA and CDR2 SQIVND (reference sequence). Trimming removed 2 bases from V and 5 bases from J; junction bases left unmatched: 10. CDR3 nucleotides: TGTGCCAGTAGTATATCGGGGCAGGGGGCGCAGGAGACCCAGTACTTC. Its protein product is CASSISGQGAQETQYF.

CDR3 sequence: CSAMREVGTGELFF. In DNA, the CDR3 is TGCAGTGCTATGCGGGAGGTCGGCACCGGGGAGCTGTTTTTT. The genes are TRBV20-1 and TRBJ2-2, with TRBD2 matching 8 bases. V lost 4 bases, J lost 4 bases, and 5 bases stayed unmatched. The CDR3 is 14 residues long. Germline CDR1 DFQATT, CDR2 SNEGSKA (reference sequence).

The CDR3 region is CASSQVPSGANVLTF. CDR3 coding DNA: TGTGCCAGCAGCCAAGTTCCCTCTGGGGCCAACGTCCTGACTTTC. This rearrangement joins TRBV14 to TRBJ2-6; D unclear. Trimming took 1 base from V and 0 from J, leaving 4 bases between them. CDR1 is SGHDN, CDR2 FVKESK, per germline. This CDR3 comprises 15 residues.

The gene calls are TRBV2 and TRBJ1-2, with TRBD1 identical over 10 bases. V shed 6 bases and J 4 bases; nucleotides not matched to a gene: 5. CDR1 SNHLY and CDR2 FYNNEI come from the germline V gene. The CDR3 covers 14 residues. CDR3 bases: TGTGCCAGCAGCCGGGACAGGGGTAGCTATGGCTACACCTTC. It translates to CASSRDRGSYGYTF.

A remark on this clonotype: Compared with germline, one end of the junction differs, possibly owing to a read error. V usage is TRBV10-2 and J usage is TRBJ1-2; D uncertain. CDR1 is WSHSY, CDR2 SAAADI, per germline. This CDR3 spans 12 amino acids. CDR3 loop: CASSPGAYGYTF. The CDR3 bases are TGTGCCAGCTCGCCCGGAGCCTATGGCTACACCTTC.

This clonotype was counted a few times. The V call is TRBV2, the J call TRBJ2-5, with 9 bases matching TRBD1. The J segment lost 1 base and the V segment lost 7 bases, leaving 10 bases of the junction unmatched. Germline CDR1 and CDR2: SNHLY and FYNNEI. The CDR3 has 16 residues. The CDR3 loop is CASTLGQGRTQETQYF. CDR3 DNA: TGTGCCAGCACGCTCGGACAGGGGAGGACCCAAGAGACCCAGTACTTC.

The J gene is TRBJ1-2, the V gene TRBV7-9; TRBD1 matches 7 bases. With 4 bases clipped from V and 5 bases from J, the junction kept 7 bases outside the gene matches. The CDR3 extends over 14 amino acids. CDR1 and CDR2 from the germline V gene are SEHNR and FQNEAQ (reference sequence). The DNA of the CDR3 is TGTGCCAGCAGCTCCCGGGACAGCCCGTATGGCTACACCTTC. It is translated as CASSSRDSPYGYTF.

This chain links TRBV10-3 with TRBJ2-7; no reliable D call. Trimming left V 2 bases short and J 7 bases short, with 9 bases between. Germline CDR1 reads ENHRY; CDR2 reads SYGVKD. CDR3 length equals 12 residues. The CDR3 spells CAISETNNEQYF. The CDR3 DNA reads TGTGCCATCAGTGAGACGAACAATGAGCAGTACTTC.

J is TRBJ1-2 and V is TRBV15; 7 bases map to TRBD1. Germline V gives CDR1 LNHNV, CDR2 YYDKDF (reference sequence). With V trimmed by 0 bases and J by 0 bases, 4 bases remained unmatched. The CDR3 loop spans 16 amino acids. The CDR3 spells CATSRDLTGANYGYTF. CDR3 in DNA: TGTGCCACCAGCAGAGATCTAACAGGGGCTAACTATGGCTACACCTTC. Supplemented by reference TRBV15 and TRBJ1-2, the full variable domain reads DAMVIQNPRYQVTQFGKPVTLSCSQTLNHNVMYWYQQKSSQAPKLLFHYYDKDFNNEADTPDNFQSRRPNTSFCFLDIRSPGLGDTAMYLCATSRDLTGANYGYTFGSGTRLTVV.

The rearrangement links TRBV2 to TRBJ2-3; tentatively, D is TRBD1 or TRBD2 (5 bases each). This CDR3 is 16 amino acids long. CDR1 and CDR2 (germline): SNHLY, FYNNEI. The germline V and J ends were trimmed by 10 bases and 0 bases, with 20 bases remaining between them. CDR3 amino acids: CAITSGDGSSTDTQYF. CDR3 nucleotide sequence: TGTGCCATCACGTCTGGGGACGGCTCTAGCACAGATACGCAGTATTTT.

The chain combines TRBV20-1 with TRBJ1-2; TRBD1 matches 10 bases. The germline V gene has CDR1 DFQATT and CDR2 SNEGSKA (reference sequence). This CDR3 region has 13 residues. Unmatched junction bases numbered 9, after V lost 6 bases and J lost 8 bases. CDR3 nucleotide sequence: TGCAGTGCCCCGGGACAGGGGATTGTCGGCTACACCTTC. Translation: CSAPGQGIVGYTF.

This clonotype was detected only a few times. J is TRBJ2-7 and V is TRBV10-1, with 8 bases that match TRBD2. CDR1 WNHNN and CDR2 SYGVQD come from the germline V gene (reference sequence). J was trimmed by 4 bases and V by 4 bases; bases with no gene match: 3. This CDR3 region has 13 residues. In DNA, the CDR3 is TGCGCCAGCAGTGTCCAGCGGGGGTACGAGCAGTACTTC. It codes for CASSVQRGYEQYF.

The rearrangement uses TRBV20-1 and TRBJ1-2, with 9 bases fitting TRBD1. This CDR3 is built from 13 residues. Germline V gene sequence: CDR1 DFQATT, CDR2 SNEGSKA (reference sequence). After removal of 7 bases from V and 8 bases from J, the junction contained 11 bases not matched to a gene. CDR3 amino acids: CSVPGQGTGGYTF. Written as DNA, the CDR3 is TGCAGTGTACCGGGACAGGGCACCGGGGGCTACACCTTC.

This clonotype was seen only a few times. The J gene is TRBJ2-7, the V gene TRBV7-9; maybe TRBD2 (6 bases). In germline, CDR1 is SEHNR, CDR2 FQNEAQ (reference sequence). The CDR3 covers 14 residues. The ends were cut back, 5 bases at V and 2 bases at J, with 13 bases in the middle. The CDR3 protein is CASSRGLETYEQYF. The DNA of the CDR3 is TGTGCCAGCAGCCGGGGACTGGAGACCTACGAGCAGTACTTC.

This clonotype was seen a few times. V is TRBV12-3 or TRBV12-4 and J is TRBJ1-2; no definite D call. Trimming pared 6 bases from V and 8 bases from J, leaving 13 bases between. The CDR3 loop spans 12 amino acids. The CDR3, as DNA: TGTGCCAGCAGCCAGGCCCGACGCGGCTACACCTTC. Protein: CASSQARRGYTF.